This TCR beta chain is drawn from a study of T cells in women clearing cervical HPV infection. The overall study: Cases were women with histologically confirmed HPV16-related CIN3 or worse, including a couple of invasive cancers.

Overall study findings and caveats: Each sample's T-cell count was unknown, possibly confounding richness. TRBV6-7 relative abundance averaged about 0.1% in cases and 0.15% to 0.2% in controls.

Cervical HPV DNA detected by MY09/MY11 PCR, typed by dot-blot. As to this clone: Its antigen is currently unknown. The CDR3 is cut off 3 residues early in the read; its end comes from the germline J gene.

V shed 0 bases and J 6 bases; nucleotides not matched to a gene: 7. Germline values: CDR1 SGHTA, CDR2 FQGTGA. This CDR3 has 16 residues. The data were produced by immunoSEQ multiplex PCR, yet TCRdb's version contains in-frame clones alone and is incomplete. The table for this sample gives roughly 19,000 clones. The source material was blood buffy coat. This TCR was sampled from a woman between 18 and 75 years old with a cervical HPV16 infection that either progressed to CIN3+ or cleared (not recorded which). The chain carries TRBV7-3 and TRBJ2-3; TRBD2 matches at 9 bases. The DNA read from the CDR3 is TGTGCCAGCAGCTTAACCCCGGGGACTAGCTTTGATACG. Amino acids: CASSLTPGTSFDT. The whole CDR3 protein is CASSLTPGTSFDTQYF.